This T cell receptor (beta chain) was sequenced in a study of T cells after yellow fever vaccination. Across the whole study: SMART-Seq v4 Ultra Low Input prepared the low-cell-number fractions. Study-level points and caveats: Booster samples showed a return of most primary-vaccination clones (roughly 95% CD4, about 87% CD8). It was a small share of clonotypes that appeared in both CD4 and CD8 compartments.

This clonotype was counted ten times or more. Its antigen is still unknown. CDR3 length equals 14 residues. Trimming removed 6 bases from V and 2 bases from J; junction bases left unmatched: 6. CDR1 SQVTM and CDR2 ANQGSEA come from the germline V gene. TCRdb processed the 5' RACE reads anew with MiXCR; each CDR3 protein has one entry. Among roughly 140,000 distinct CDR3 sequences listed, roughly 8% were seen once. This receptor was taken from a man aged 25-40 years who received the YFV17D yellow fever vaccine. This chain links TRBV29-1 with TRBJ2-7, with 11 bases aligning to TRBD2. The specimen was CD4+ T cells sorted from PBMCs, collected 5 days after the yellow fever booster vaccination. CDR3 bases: TGCAGCGTATACAGGGGACTAGCGGCCTACGAGCAGTACTTC. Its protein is CSVYRGLAAYEQYF.